This TCR beta chain was found in a study of T cell changes during pregnancy in multiple sclerosis. Trimming left V 6 bases short and J 5 bases short, with 10 bases between. This CDR3 spans 12 amino acids. Germline V CDR1 and CDR2: MNHEY, SVGAGI. Produced via immunoSEQ multiplex PCR; TCRdb's table is partial and in-frame only. The data show more than 40,000 clones, about 90% seen once. This clone was picked up a small number of times. The receptor comes from a female donor in good health, enrolled as a control in a pregnancy study. V gene TRBV6-5 combines with J gene TRBJ1-1, with D uncertain. The sample in question was peripheral blood, obtained in the first trimester of pregnancy. CDR3 sequence reads: CASRTGWTEAFF. The DNA of the CDR3 is TGTGCCAGCAGGACGGGGTGGACTGAAGCTTTCTTT.